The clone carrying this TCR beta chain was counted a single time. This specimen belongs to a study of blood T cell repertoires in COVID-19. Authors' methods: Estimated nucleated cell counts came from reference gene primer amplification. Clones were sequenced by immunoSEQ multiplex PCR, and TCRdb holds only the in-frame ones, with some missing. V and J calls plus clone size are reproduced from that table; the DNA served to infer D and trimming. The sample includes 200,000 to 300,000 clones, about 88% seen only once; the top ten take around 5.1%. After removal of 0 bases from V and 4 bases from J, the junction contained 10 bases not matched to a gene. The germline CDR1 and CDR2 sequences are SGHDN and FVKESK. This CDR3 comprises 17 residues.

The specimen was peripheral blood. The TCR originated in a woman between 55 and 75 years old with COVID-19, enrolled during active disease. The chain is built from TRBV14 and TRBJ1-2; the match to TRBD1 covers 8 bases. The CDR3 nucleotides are TGTGCCAGCAGCCAAGACTTTTGGACAGGGAGAAGCTATGGCTACACCTTC. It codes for CASSQDFWTGRSYGYTF.